The 18 T cell receptor beta chains below were found in one sample sequenced in a study of identical twins. Using its own MiXCR run on the 5' RACE reads, TCRdb lists one record per CDR3 protein. Of under 300,000 distinct CDR3 sequences detected, roughly 13% appear once; the ten largest clones hold approximately 4%. Separately, the same data were catalogued under a study of yellow fever vaccine responses in identical twins.

The sequenced sample consisted of memory (CD45RO+) T cells sorted from blood. The source is a woman aged 18-29 years in good health.

This clonotype was counted a few times. The chain has TRBV7-2 and TRBJ2-3; D might be TRBD2 (6 bases). The V gene's germline CDR1 is SGHTA and CDR2 FQGNSA. V lost 5 bases to trimming and J lost 6 bases, with 15 bases between them. The CDR3 length is 14 residues. The CDR3 nucleotides are TGTGCCAGCAGCCCATACGGGGGTTCGGATACGCAGTATTTT. Residues: CASSPYGGSDTQYF.

This chain joins TRBV7-2 and TRBJ2-7; possible D gene TRBD1, 6 bases. The CDR3 has 16 amino acids. V lost 1 base to trimming and J lost 2 bases, with 15 bases between them. Germline V lookup: CDR1 SGHTA, CDR2 FQGNSA. CDR3 nucleotides: TGTGCCAGCAGCTTAGAGTCGGGGAAGGGGGCCTACGAGCAGTACTTC. Its translation: CASSLESGKGAYEQYF.

To note about this clonotype: The junction differs from germline at one of its ends, possibly a read error. The chain links TRBV7-7 to TRBJ2-3; 7 nucleotides align to TRBD2. This CDR3 spans 16 amino acids. Germline CDR1 SSHAT, CDR2 FNYEAQ (reference sequence). The CDR3 region is CASSLAPGGVLDTQYF. The DNA for the CDR3 is TGTGCTAGCAGCTTAGCCCCGGGAGGCGTTTTAGATACGCAGTATTTT.

This clonotype was counted a few times. The chain employs TRBV29-1 and TRBJ1-6; D unresolved. Germline V CDR1 and CDR2: SQVTM, ANQGSEA. Trimming cost V 5 bases and J 7 bases, with 12 bases left between them. The CDR3 extends over 13 amino acids. CDR3 sequence (DNA): TGCAGCGTTAAGAGAGTAGAGAATTCACCCCTCCACTTT. Amino acid sequence: CSVKRVENSPLHF.

This rearrangement joins TRBV20-1 to TRBJ2-1; 8 positions agree with TRBD2. Germline V CDR1 and CDR2: DFQATT, SNEGSKA (reference sequence). V gave up 0 bases and J gave up 4 bases; unmatched junction bases: 5. The CDR3 is made up of 15 amino acids. The CDR3 DNA reads as TGCAGTGCTAGAGATATAACTAGCGGATACAATGAGCAGTTCTTC. Amino acid sequence: CSARDITSGYNEQFF.

This clonotype was seen more than once but under ten times. V gene TRBV6-6 combines with J gene TRBJ1-4, with D unclear. Deletions cut 2 bases from V and 7 bases from J, with 8 bases between. The CDR3 spans 13 residues. Germline assignment: CDR1 MNHNY and CDR2 SVGAGI (reference sequence). The CDR3 DNA sequence: TGTGCCAGCAGTTACCGACTCCCTGAAAAACTGTTTTTT. Its protein product is CASSYRLPEKLFF.

The chain is built from TRBV5-5 and TRBJ2-7; 11 nucleotides align to TRBD2. Looked up from germline, CDR1 is SGHKS and CDR2 is YYEKEE (reference sequence). V lost 5 bases to trimming and J lost 3 bases; unmatched junction nucleotides: 7. The CDR3 has 15 amino acids. CDR3: CASRGGLAANYEQYF. DNA of the CDR3: TGTGCCAGCAGGGGGGGACTAGCGGCAAACTACGAGCAGTACTTC.

The V call is TRBV3-1, the J call TRBJ1-1, with no clear D. The CDR3 extends over 13 amino acids. Germline V gene data show CDR1 as LGHDT and CDR2 as YNNKEL (reference sequence). V was trimmed by 4 bases and J by 1 base, leaving 7 bases between them. The CDR3 reads CASSRQTNTEAFF. CDR3 sequence (DNA): TGTGCCAGCAGCCGGCAGACGAACACTGAAGCTTTCTTT.

The V call is TRBV27, the J call TRBJ2-1; TRBD2 aligns across 10 bases. Germline V gene lookup returns CDR1 MNHEY and CDR2 SMNVEV (reference sequence). Losses at the gene ends were 3 bases for V and 9 bases for J; bases not matched to a gene: 5. The CDR3 length is 14 residues. The CDR3, as DNA: TGTGCCAGCAGTTTCCGCTCTAGCGGGAGTGAGCAGTTCTTC. Translated: CASSFRSSGSEQFF.

This chain connects TRBV5-1 to TRBJ2-3; D is perhaps TRBD1 (5 bases). Trimming left V 0 bases short and J 4 bases short, with 15 bases between. Germline V gene lookup returns CDR1 SGHRS and CDR2 YFSETQ. The CDR3 length is 16 residues. For the CDR3, the DNA is TGCGCCAGCAGCTTGGAAGGACACCCTGGAGCAGATACGCAGTATTTT. Its translation: CASSLEGHPGADTQYF.

Only a few counts were recorded for this clonotype. The genes are TRBV6-1 and TRBJ2-1; 16 bases map to TRBD2. With V trimmed by 5 bases and J by 15 bases, 10 bases remained unmatched. The CDR3 length is 15 residues. CDR1 is MNHNS, CDR2 SASEGT, per germline. CDR3 loop: CASSPRPGLAGGGFF. Here the CDR3 DNA reads TGTGCCAGCAGTCCCAGACCGGGACTAGCGGGAGGGGGGTTCTTC.

As regards this clonotype: The junction shows a germline mismatch at one end, possibly a read error. This chain links TRBV24-1 with TRBJ2-1; 8 nucleotides agree with TRBD1. The CDR3 spans 11 residues. Germline CDR1 and CDR2: KGHDR and SFDVKD. CDR3 region: CATRGQGDVLF. Written as DNA, the CDR3 is TGTGCCACTCGCGGACAGGGAGACGTGCTCTTC.

This clonotype has just a few counts. The V and J genes are TRBV4-1 and TRBJ2-7, with TRBD1 matching over 12 bases. This CDR3 is 15 amino acids long. Trimming removed 5 bases from V and 2 bases from J; junction bases left unmatched: 4. The germline V gene encodes CDR1 MGHRA and CDR2 YSYEKL. CDR3 sequence: CASSFRDRGPYEQYF. The CDR3 region has the DNA TGCGCCAGCAGCTTCCGGGACAGGGGGCCCTACGAGCAGTACTTC.

The chain couples TRBV5-1 to TRBJ2-3; no reliable D call. The CDR3 totals 15 residues. Trimming left V 4 bases short and J 2 bases short, with 14 bases between. The V gene's germline CDR1 is SGHRS and CDR2 YFSETQ. The CDR3 loop is CASSPDGHTTDTQYF. CDR3 nucleotides: TGCGCCAGCAGCCCGGACGGTCACACCACAGATACGCAGTATTTT. Full variable domain (outside the CDR3, taken from reference TRBV5-1 and TRBJ2-3): KAGVTQTPRYLIKTRGQQVTLSCSPISGHRSVSWYQQTPGQGLQFLFEYFSETQRNKGNFPGRFSGRQFSNSRSEMNVSTLELGDSALYLCASSPDGHTTDTQYFGPGTRLTVL.

This clonotype was counted at least ten times. The V gene is TRBV5-4, the J gene TRBJ1-6; 9 bases agree with TRBD1. After removal of 4 bases from V and 10 bases from J, the junction contained 6 bases not matched to a gene. Germline V CDR1 and CDR2: SGHNT, YYREEE (reference sequence). The CDR3 runs 14 residues. Here the CDR3 DNA reads TGTGCCAGCAGCGCGGGACAGGGTACGTCACCCCTCCACTTT. It yields the protein CASSAGQGTSPLHF.

The rearrangement joins TRBV5-5 to TRBJ1-1, with a weak D call TRBD1 (5 bases). Per germline, CDR1 SGHKS and CDR2 YYEKEE (reference sequence). Deletions cut 2 bases from V and 1 base from J, with 12 bases between. The CDR3 is made up of 15 amino acids. DNA for the CDR3: TGTGCCAGCAGCTTACCGGGACGGCCGAACACTGAAGCTTTCTTT. Amino acid sequence: CASSLPGRPNTEAFF.

This clonotype was detected a few times. This rearrangement joins TRBV5-1 to TRBJ2-1; 11 bases line up with TRBD2. Germline-derived CDR1 and CDR2 are SGHRS and YFSETQ. The V gene end was trimmed by 3 bases and the J gene end by 9 bases; junction bases not matched to a gene: 8. The CDR3 is made up of 15 amino acids. For the CDR3, the DNA is TGCGCCAGCAGCTGGTTAGCGGGGGGGGCAGCTGAGCAGTTCTTC. Residues: CASSWLAGGAAEQFF.

This rearrangement joins TRBV3-1 to TRBJ1-1; 7 nucleotides line up with TRBD1. This CDR3 comprises 15 residues. V lost 5 bases to trimming and J lost 2 bases; unmatched junction nucleotides: 8. Germline V gene lookup returns CDR1 LGHDT and CDR2 YNNKEL (reference sequence). CDR3 sequence: CASSTRQGFNTEAFF. The CDR3 coding sequence is TGTGCCAGCAGCACCCGACAGGGCTTTAACACTGAAGCTTTCTTT.